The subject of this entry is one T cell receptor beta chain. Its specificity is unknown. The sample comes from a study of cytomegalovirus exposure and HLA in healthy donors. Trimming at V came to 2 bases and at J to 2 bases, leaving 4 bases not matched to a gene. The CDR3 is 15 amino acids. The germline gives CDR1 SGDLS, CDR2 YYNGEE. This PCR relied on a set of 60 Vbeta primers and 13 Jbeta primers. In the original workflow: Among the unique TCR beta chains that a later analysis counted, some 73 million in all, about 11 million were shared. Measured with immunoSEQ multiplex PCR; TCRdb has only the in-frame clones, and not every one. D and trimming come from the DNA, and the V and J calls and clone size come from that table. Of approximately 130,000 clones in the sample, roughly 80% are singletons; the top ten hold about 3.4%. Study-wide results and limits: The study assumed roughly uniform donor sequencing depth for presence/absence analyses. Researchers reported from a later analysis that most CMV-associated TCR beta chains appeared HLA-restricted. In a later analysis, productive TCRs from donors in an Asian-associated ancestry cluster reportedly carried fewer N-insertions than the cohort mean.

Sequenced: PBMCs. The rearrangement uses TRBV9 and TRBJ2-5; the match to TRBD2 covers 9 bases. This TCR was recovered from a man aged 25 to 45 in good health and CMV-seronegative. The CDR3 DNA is TGTGCCAGCAGCGTCGCCAGCGGGGGGCAAGAGACCCAGTACTTC. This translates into CASSVASGGQETQYF.